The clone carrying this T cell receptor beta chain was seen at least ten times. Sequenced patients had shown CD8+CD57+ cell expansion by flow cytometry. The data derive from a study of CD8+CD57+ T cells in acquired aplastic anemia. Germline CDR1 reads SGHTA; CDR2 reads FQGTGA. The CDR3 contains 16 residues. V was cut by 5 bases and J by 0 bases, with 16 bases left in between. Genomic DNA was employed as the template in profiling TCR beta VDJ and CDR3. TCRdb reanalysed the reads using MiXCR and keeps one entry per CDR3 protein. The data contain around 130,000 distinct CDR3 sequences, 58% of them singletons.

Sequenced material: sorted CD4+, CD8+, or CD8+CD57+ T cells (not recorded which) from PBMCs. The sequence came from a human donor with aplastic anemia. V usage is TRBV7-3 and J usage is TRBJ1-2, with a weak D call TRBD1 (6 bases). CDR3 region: CASSRIRRGPNYGYTF. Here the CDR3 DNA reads TGTGCCAGCAGCCGGATACGCAGGGGACCTAACTATGGCTACACCTTC.